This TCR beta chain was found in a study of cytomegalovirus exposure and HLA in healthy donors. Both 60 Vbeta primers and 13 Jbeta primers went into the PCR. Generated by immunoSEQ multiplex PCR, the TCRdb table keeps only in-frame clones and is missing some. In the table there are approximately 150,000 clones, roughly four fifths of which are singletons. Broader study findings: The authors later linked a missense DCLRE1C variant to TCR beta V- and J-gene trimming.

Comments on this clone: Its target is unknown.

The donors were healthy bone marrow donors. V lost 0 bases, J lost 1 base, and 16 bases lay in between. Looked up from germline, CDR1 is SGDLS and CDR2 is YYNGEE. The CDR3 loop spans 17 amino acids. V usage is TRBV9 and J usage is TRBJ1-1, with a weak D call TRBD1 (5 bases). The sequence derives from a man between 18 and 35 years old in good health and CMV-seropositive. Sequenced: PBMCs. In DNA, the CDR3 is TGTGCCAGCAGCGTAGGGGTAGGGGTAGGGGCGAACACTGAAGCTTTCTTT. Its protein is CASSVGVGVGANTEAFF. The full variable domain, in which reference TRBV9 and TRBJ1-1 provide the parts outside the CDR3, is DSGVTQTPKHLITATGQRVTLRCSPRSGDLSVYWYQQSLDQGLQFLIQYYNGEERAKGNILERFSAQQFPDLHSELNLSSLELGDSALYFCASSVGVGVGANTEAFFGQGTRLTVV.